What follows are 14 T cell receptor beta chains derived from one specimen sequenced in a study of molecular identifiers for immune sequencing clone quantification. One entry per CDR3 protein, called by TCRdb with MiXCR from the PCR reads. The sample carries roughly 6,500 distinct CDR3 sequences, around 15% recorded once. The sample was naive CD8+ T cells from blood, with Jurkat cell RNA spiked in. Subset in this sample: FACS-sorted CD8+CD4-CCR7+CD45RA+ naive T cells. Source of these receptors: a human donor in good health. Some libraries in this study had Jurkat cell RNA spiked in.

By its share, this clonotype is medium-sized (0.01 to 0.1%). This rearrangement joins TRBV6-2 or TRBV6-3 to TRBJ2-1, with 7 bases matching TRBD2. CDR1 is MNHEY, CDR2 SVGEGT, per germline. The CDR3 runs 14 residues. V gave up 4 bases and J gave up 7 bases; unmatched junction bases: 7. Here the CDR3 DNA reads TGTGCCAGCAGTTTAGGCGGGAGCTGGAATGAGCAGTTCTTC. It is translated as CASSLGGSWNEQFF.

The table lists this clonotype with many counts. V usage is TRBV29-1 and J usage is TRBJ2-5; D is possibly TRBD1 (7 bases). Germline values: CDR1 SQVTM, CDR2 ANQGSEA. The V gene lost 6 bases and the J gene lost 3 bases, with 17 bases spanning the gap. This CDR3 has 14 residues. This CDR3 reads CSVERTGGEETQYF. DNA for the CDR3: TGCAGCGTCGAAAGGACAGGCGGGGAAGAGACCCAGTACTTC.

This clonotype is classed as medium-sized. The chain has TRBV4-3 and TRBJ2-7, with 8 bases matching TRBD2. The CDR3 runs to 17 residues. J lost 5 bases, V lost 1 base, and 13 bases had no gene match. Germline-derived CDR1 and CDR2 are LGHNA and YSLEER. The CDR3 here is CASSQGTVRGGADEQYF. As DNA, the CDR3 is TGCGCCAGCAGCCAAGGGACGGTCCGGGGGGGCGCGGACGAGCAGTACTTC.

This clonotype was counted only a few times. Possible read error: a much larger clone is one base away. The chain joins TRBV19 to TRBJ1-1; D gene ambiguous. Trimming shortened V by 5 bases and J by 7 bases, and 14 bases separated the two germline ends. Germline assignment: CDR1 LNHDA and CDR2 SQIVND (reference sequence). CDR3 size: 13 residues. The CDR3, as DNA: TGTGCCAGTAGTCTTCGGGTTGATTATGAAGCTTTCTTT. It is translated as CASSLRVDYEAFF.

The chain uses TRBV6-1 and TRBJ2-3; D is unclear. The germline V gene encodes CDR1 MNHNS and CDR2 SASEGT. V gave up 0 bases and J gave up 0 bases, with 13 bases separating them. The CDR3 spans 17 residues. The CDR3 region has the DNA TGTGCCAGCAGTGAAGCCGCCGTCCCGGAAAGCACAGATACGCAGTATTTT. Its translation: CASSEAAVPESTDTQYF.

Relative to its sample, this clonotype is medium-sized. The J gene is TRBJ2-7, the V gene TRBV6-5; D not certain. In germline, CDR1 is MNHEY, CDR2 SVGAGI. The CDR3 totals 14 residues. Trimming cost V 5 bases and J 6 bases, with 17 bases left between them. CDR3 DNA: TGTGCCAGCAGTATTAGCTCCCCTCTCGGCGAGCAGTACTTC. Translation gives CASSISSPLGEQYF.

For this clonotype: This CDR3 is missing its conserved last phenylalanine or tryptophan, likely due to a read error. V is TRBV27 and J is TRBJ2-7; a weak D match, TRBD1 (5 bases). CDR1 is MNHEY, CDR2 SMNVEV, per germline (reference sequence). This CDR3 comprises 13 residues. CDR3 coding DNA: TGTGCCAGCAGCTACAGGTCCGGGTACGGGCAGTACCTC. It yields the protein CASSYRSGYGQYL.

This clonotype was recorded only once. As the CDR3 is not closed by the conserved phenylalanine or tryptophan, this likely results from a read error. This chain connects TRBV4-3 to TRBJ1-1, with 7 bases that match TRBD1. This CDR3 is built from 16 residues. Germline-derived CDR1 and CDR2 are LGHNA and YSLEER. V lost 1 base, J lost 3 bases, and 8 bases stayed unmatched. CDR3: CASSQVHRGPHTEAFV. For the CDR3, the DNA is TGCGCCAGCAGCCAAGTTCATAGGGGGCCTCACACTGAAGCTTTCGTT.

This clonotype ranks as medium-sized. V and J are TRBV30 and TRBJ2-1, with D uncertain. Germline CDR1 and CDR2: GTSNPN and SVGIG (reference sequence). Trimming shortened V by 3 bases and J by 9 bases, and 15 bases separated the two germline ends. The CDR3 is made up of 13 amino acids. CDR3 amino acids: CAWSPGSTGEQFF. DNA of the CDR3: TGTGCCTGGAGCCCTGGTTCCACTGGTGAGCAGTTCTTC.

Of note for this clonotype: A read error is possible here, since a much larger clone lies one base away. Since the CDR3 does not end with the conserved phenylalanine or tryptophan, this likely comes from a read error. The CDR3 here is CASSPENLGETQYL. The CDR3 region has the DNA TGTGCCAGCAGCCCAGAAAACTTGGGGGAGACCCAGTACCTC. The rearrangement uses TRBV3-1 and TRBJ2-5; D not certain. Deletions cut 4 bases from V and 5 bases from J, with 14 bases between. The germline gives CDR1 LGHDT, CDR2 YNNKEL (reference sequence). The CDR3 loop spans 14 amino acids.

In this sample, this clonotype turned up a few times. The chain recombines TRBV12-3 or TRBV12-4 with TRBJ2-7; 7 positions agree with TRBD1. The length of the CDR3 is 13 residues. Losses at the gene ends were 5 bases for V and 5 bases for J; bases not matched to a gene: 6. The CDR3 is CASSPGTVDEQYF. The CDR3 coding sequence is TGTGCCAGCAGTCCAGGGACAGTCGACGAGCAGTACTTC.

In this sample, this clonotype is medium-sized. The CDR3 nucleotides read TGTGCCAGCAGCCATCCGGGACAGGCAACCGGGGAGCTGTTTTTT. Translating it yields CASSHPGQATGELFF. This chain links TRBV7-9 with TRBJ2-2, with TRBD1 identical over 8 bases. The length of the CDR3 is 15 residues. In germline, CDR1 is SEHNR, CDR2 FQNEAQ (reference sequence). V trimming: 5 bases; J trimming: 5 bases; junction bases outside the gene matches: 7.

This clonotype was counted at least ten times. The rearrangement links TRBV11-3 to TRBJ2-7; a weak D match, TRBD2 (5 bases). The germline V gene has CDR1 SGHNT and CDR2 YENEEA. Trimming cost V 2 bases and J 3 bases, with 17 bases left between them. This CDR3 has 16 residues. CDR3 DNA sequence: TGTGCCAGCAGCTTAATTGGGCCGGAGGATGACTACGAGCAGTACTTC. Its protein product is CASSLIGPEDDYEQYF. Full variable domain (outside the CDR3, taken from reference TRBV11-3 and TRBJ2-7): EAGVVQSPRYKIIEKKQPVAFWCNPISGHNTLYWYLQNLGQGPELLIRYENEEAVDDSQLPKDRFSAERLKGVDSTLKIQPAELGDSAVYLCASSLIGPEDDYEQYFGPGTRLTVT.

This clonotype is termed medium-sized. This CDR3 reads CASSESPDRVLYEQYF. For the CDR3, the DNA is TGTGCCAGCAGTGAATCCCCGGACAGGGTCCTTTACGAGCAGTACTTC. The V call is TRBV2, the J call TRBJ2-7; 8 bases are shared with TRBD1. Germline-derived CDR1 and CDR2 are SNHLY and FYNNEI. The ends lost 2 bases at V and 4 bases at J; junction bases unmatched: 10. This CDR3 is built from 16 residues.